One sample yielded the 18 T cell receptor beta chains listed below, sequenced in a study of spatial heterogeneity in lung cancer. Findings and caveats of the study: How many expanded intratumoral alpha and beta TCRs were present tracked the tumor mutation count, which was a count of nonsynonymous mutations.

Their specific antigens are unknown. Time point in this sample: sample taken at primary tumor resection. In TCRdb, the 5' RACE reads were re-called with MiXCR into one record per CDR3 protein. The table has around 15,000 distinct CDR3 sequences, 6% to 7% seen once. The input for sequencing was lung tumor tissue, taken at surgery. The receptors derive from a female donor with early-stage non-small cell lung cancer.

This clonotype occurred many times. The library was designed around alpha chains, so this beta chain is a stray read whose abundance carries little weight. The rearrangement joins TRBV7-2 to TRBJ2-1; the D gene is possibly TRBD2 (6 bases). CDR1 is SGHTA, CDR2 FQGNSA, per germline. The CDR3 contains 13 residues. V was pared by 5 bases and J by 16 bases, with 21 bases between. CDR3 residues: CASSANRRGLAFF. CDR3 in DNA: TGTGCCAGCAGCGCCAATCGGCGGGGTCTAGCATTCTTC.

This clonotype occurred many times. This beta chain was picked up by a library intended for alpha chains and is off target, so its count carries little meaning. The chain employs TRBV5-1 and TRBJ1-2; D not certain. The CDR3 extends over 14 amino acids. Germline V lookup: CDR1 SGHRS, CDR2 YFSETQ. The ends were cut back, 4 bases at V and 1 base at J, with 11 bases in the middle. CDR3 bases: TGCGCCAGCAGCCCCCGGACGGATAACTATGGCTACACCTTC. It encodes CASSPRTDNYGYTF.

This clonotype was detected only a few times. This beta chain is a stray sequence in a library constructed for alpha chains; its clone size is not meaningful. The genes are TRBV6-5 and TRBJ2-7; 12 bases align to TRBD2. CDR3 length: 17 residues. CDR1 and CDR2 from the germline V gene are MNHEY and SVGAGI. V was clipped by 0 bases and J by 2 bases; unmatched bases: 5. DNA for the CDR3: TGTGCCAGCAGTTACTCAAGGGGACTAGCGGGCACCTACGAGCAGTACTTC. It encodes CASSYSRGLAGTYEQYF.

This clonotype was recorded a few times. This beta chain is an off-target read within a library intended for alpha chains, so its frequency means little. The CDR3 nucleotides read TGCAGTGCTATGGGTTTAACGGGAGTCCAGGAGACCCAGTACTTC. Amino acids: CSAMGLTGVQETQYF. The chain links TRBV20-1 to TRBJ2-5; a weak D match, TRBD2 (6 bases). Germline V lookup: CDR1 DFQATT, CDR2 SNEGSKA (reference sequence). V was cut by 4 bases and J by 5 bases, with 20 bases left in between. The CDR3 extends over 15 amino acids.

This clonotype is categorized as medium-sized. This beta chain turned up in a library designed for alpha chains; as an off-target read, its abundance says little. This chain uses TRBV10-3 with TRBJ1-6, with TRBD1 matching 9 bases. From germline, CDR1 is ENHRY and CDR2 SYGVKD. This CDR3 comprises 15 residues. The V segment lost 6 bases and the J segment 10 bases; nucleotides outside the gene matches: 10. CDR3 in amino acids: CAIRPGTGKGSPLHF. In DNA form, the CDR3 reads TGTGCCATCAGGCCCGGGACAGGGAAGGGATCACCCCTCCACTTT.

This clonotype showed up many times. With the library built for alpha chains, this beta chain is off target and its frequency is not meaningful. V usage is TRBV5-4 and J usage is TRBJ1-2; D is ambiguous. The CDR3 sequence is 13 residues long. V was shortened by 0 bases and J by 8 bases, with 11 bases between the two germline ends. Germline values: CDR1 SGHNT, CDR2 YYREEE (reference sequence). CDR3 DNA: TGTGCCAGCAGCTTGGGCAGTTTCAGAGGCTACACCTTC. Its translation is CASSLGSFRGYTF.

This clonotype came up many times. This beta chain is off target for a library built for alpha chains, so its abundance means little. The chain recombines TRBV9 with TRBJ2-1; TRBD1 or TRBD2 may be the D gene (5 bases each). The V gene's germline CDR1 is SGDLS and CDR2 YYNGEE. The V and J ends lost 0 bases and 6 bases respectively, with 13 bases between them. This CDR3 spans 15 amino acids. The CDR3 reads CASSVEGPGGNEQFF. The CDR3, as DNA: TGTGCCAGCAGCGTAGAGGGACCAGGAGGCAATGAGCAGTTCTTC.

Many counts were recorded for this clonotype. Since the library was made to target alpha chains, this beta chain is a stray read and its abundance is not meaningful. The chain joins TRBV19 to TRBJ2-1; the D gene is possibly TRBD2 (5 bases). Germline V gene lookup returns CDR1 LNHDA and CDR2 SQIVND (reference sequence). Trimming took off 5 bases at V and 0 bases at J, with 17 bases between the two ends. The length of the CDR3 is 17 residues. The CDR3 coding sequence is TGTGCCAGTAGTCAGCAAGGACTGCTGAGCTCCTACAATGAGCAGTTCTTC. Its translation: CASSQQGLLSSYNEQFF.

This clonotype was recorded many times. This beta chain is off target for a library built for alpha chains, so its abundance means little. This rearrangement joins TRBV4-2 to TRBJ2-5; D is tentatively TRBD1 or TRBD2 (7 bases each). Germline V gene data show CDR1 as LGHNA and CDR2 as YNFKEQ. The CDR3 spans 15 residues. Trimming pared 5 bases from V and 3 bases from J, leaving 16 bases between. The CDR3 is CASSGPGGGEETQYF. In DNA, the CDR3 is TGTGCCAGCAGCGGCCCAGGGGGGGGAGAAGAGACCCAGTACTTC.

There are many counts of this clonotype. A library prepared for alpha chains yielded this beta chain as an off-target read; its size is of little meaning. This chain connects TRBV7-9 to TRBJ2-7, with TRBD1 identical over 10 bases. The germline V gene encodes CDR1 SEHNR and CDR2 FQNEAQ (reference sequence). The CDR3 contains 15 residues. The J segment lost 5 bases and the V segment lost 4 bases, leaving 8 bases of the junction unmatched. The CDR3 protein is CASSSPRQGADEQYF. DNA of the CDR3: TGTGCCAGCAGCTCCCCCAGACAGGGGGCGGACGAGCAGTACTTC.

This clonotype was observed at least ten times. This beta chain came through as a stray read in a library set up for alpha chains, and its size says little. V usage is TRBV10-2 and J usage is TRBJ1-2; TRBD1 matches 8 bases. V shed 6 bases and J 10 bases; nucleotides not matched to a gene: 13. The CDR3 loop spans 14 amino acids. Germline V lookup: CDR1 WSHSY, CDR2 SAAADI. The CDR3 protein is CASSDADRAVLYTF. The DNA for the CDR3 is TGCGCCAGCAGCGATGCGGACAGGGCAGTCCTCTACACCTTC.

Concerning this clonotype: Because the library targeted alpha chains, this beta chain is an off-target read whose size means little. This chain joins TRBV6-6 and TRBJ1-2; D is unclear. This CDR3 contains 15 residues. Germline V gene sequence: CDR1 MNHNY, CDR2 SVGAGI (reference sequence). Trimming cost V 2 bases and J 8 bases, with 18 bases left between them. This chain's CDR3 is CASSYGVGPLWGYTF. The CDR3 nucleotides are TGTGCCAGCAGTTACGGGGTAGGGCCGCTATGGGGCTACACCTTC.

This clonotype was seen at least ten times. This beta chain is an off-target read within a library intended for alpha chains, so its frequency means little. The chain is built from TRBV7-3 and TRBJ2-3; tentatively, D is TRBD1 or TRBD2 (6 bases each). Trimming took off 3 bases at V and 2 bases at J, with 15 bases between the two ends. CDR1 and CDR2 (germline): SGHTA, FQGTGA. The CDR3 length is 16 residues. The CDR3 DNA follows: TGTGCCAGCAGCTTCGGCCCCGGGGGCTACACAGATACGCAGTATTTT. This encodes CASSFGPGGYTDTQYF. Variable domain in full (rest from reference TRBV7-3 and TRBJ2-3): GAGVSQTPSNKVTEKGKYVELRCDPISGHTALYWYRQSLGQGPEFLIYFQGTGAADDSGLPNDRFFAVRPEGSVSTLKIQRTERGDSAVYLCASSFGPGGYTDTQYFGPGTRLTVL.

This clonotype was seen a few times. A library made for alpha chains picked up this beta chain off target, so its size means little. V is TRBV5-6 and J is TRBJ1-1; 10 nucleotides agree with TRBD1. Trimming at V came to 9 bases and at J to 0 bases, leaving 11 bases not matched to a gene. CDR1 is SGHDT, CDR2 YYEEEE, per germline. The CDR3 extends over 16 amino acids. The CDR3 DNA is TGTGCCACCAGTCGACAGGGGGCATCGATGAACACTGAAGCTTTCTTT. The encoded protein is CATSRQGASMNTEAFF. Supplemented by reference TRBV5-6 and TRBJ1-1, the full variable domain reads DAGVTQSPTHLIKTRGQQVTLRCSPKSGHDTVSWYQQALGQGPQFIFQYYEEEERQRGNFPDRFSGHQFPNYSSELNVNALLLGDSALYLCATSRQGASMNTEAFFGQGTRLTVV.

This clonotype was counted at least ten times. This beta chain is a stray sequence in a library constructed for alpha chains; its clone size is not meaningful. Written as DNA, the CDR3 is TGTGCCAGCAGCCTTCTAGCGGGGGGTTACAATGAGCAGTTCTTC. Its protein product is CASSLLAGGYNEQFF. The chain couples TRBV7-9 to TRBJ2-1, with 11 positions matching TRBD2. The CDR3 is 15 residues long. Looked up from germline, CDR1 is SEHNR and CDR2 is FQNEAQ (reference sequence). The J segment lost 4 bases and the V segment lost 5 bases, leaving 4 bases of the junction unmatched.

In this sample, this clonotype turned up many times. This beta chain slipped into a library made for alpha chains as a stray read, so its size is not meaningful. J is TRBJ1-5 and V is TRBV12-3 or TRBV12-4; D perhaps matches TRBD1 (5 bases). Between the trimmed V and J ends, which lost 8 bases and 3 bases, there was a span of 11 bases. The CDR3 runs to 13 residues. CDR3 coding DNA: TGTGCCAGCCGACCAGGACACAATCAGCCCCAGCATTTT. Amino acids: CASRPGHNQPQHF.

This clonotype was counted at least ten times. This beta chain is a stray sequence in a library constructed for alpha chains; its clone size is not meaningful. V is TRBV3-1 and J is TRBJ1-1; D call uncertain. The V gene's germline CDR1 is LGHDT and CDR2 YNNKEL (reference sequence). V shed 2 bases and J shed 0 bases, with 4 bases lying between them. This CDR3 is 13 amino acids long. This chain's CDR3 is CASSQTLNTEAFF. The CDR3, as DNA: TGTGCCAGCAGCCAAACATTGAACACTGAAGCTTTCTTT.

Concerning this clonotype: This may stem from a read error, because a much larger clone lies one nucleotide away. Since it is a stray read in a library aimed at alpha chains, this beta chain has a size that is not meaningful. The J gene is TRBJ1-1, the V gene TRBV20-1; D remains ambiguous. Trimming removed 3 bases at V and 0 bases at J, with 5 bases between. The length of the CDR3 is 12 residues. The germline V gene has CDR1 DFQATT and CDR2 SNEGSKA (reference sequence). CDR3 DNA: TGCAGTGCTAGTCAGATGAACACTGAAGCTTTCTTT. This gives the protein CSASQMNTEAFF.